This T cell receptor (beta chain) stems from a study of beta chain features in type 1 diabetes. Study observations and caveats: Insertions were fewer and deletions more numerous at VDJ junctions in type 1 diabetes patients.

Per germline, CDR1 SEHNR and CDR2 FQNEAQ (reference sequence). The V end was cut by 1 base, the J end by 8 bases, with 8 bases between. The CDR3 is 12 residues long. The investigators reverse transcribed all of the isolated RNA, so they sequenced expressed TCRB transcripts. Clones were read by immunoSEQ multiplex PCR, and TCRdb kept only the in-frame ones, dropping some. The sample shows about 930,000 clones, 17% of them seen only once. This clone showed up just a few times. The antigen remains unidentified. The TCR was taken from a woman aged 18-29 years in good health. J is TRBJ1-1 and V is TRBV7-9; D is unclear. Sequenced material: naive CD4+ T cells from blood. CDR3 DNA sequence: TGTGCCAGCAGCTTAGATTCGAGCGAAGCTTTCTTT. As protein: CASSLDSSEAFF.